A single sample gave rise to the 21 T cell receptor beta chains below, sequenced in a study of cytomegalovirus exposure and HLA in healthy donors listed by TCRdb under 2017. Library preparation employed the immunoSEQ multiplex PCR assay. A mixture of 60 forward primers for TCR Vbeta segments and 13 reverse primers for TCR Jbeta segments was used in the multiplex PCR. In TCRdb, the immuneACCESS table is reduced to in-frame sequences with V and J assigned. These tables do not hold every clone; where another copy was compared, an unresolved V gene accounts for under half, and the others remain unexplained. The sample table lists some 150,000 clones, roughly 9.4% of them with a count of one. The ten largest clonotypes hold 1.5% to 2% of the sample. Material: PBMCs. The receptors stem from a male donor in good health and CMV-seronegative.

This clone was seen a few times. The chain recombines TRBV5-1 with TRBJ1-1; D remains unclear. CDR1 is SGHRS, CDR2 YFSETQ, per germline. The V gene lost 5 bases and the J gene lost 0 bases, with 14 bases spanning the gap. The CDR3 contains 15 residues. The CDR3 DNA reads TGCGCCAGCAGACCTACCCTACAGCTGAACACTGAAGCTTTCTTT. Amino acids: CASRPTLQLNTEAFF.

The CDR3 bases are TGTGCCAGCAGCTTAATTCCGGGGGTCGAGCAGTACTTC. Its translation is CASSLIPGVEQYF. The chain joins TRBV7-2 to TRBJ2-7; weak D call: TRBD2 (6 bases). Germline CDR1 reads SGHTA; CDR2 reads FQGNSA. Trimming removed 2 bases from V and 6 bases from J, with 11 bases in between. The CDR3 is 13 residues long.

V is TRBV7-2 and J is TRBJ2-3, with D uncertain. The CDR3 runs to 16 residues. Trimming took off 5 bases at V and 3 bases at J, with 18 bases between the two ends. CDR1 and CDR2 (germline): SGHTA, FQGNSA. The DNA of the CDR3 is TGTGCCAGCAGCGGCCCCCTAGTGGCGAGGACAGATACGCAGTATTTT. Amino acids: CASSGPLVARTDTQYF.

The chain combines TRBV4-3 with TRBJ2-4; perhaps TRBD2 as D (7 bases). V shed 2 bases and J shed 4 bases, with 12 bases lying between them. CDR3 length equals 15 residues. Germline loops: CDR1 LGHNA, CDR2 YSLEER. CDR3 DNA sequence: TGCGCCAGCAGCCAAAAAGAGGGGGGGAAAAACATTCAGTACTTC. It translates to CASSQKEGGKNIQYF.

This chain connects TRBV28 to TRBJ1-5; 7 bases align to TRBD1. The CDR3 has 16 residues. The J segment lost 3 bases and the V segment lost 8 bases, leaving 13 bases of the junction unmatched. CDR1 is MDHEN and CDR2 is SYDVKM in the germline V gene. The CDR3 sequence is CASALGGRGHNQPQHF. For the CDR3, the DNA is TGTGCCAGCGCCCTAGGGGGCAGGGGCCACAATCAGCCCCAGCATTTT.

This clone was detected a few times. V usage is TRBV9 and J usage is TRBJ1-2; no firm D call. The V and J ends lost 0 bases and 4 bases respectively, with 13 bases between them. The germline gives CDR1 SGDLS, CDR2 YYNGEE. The CDR3 loop spans 15 amino acids. The CDR3 DNA reads as TGTGCCAGCAGCGTAGCTACCCCGTCACTCTATGGCTACACCTTC. It encodes CASSVATPSLYGYTF.

This clone was seen a few times. The rearrangement links TRBV19 to TRBJ2-1, with TRBD2 matching 11 bases. Germline CDR1 is LNHDA and CDR2 is SQIVND (reference sequence). V shed 5 bases, J shed 8 bases, and the junction held 8 bases outside the gene matches. This CDR3 comprises 15 residues. CDR3 sequence (DNA): TGTGCCAGTAGTGATCTAGCGGGAGGAGCCCATGAGCAGTTCTTC. Translated: CASSDLAGGAHEQFF.

V is TRBV7-2 and J is TRBJ2-1; D is uncertain. Trimming took off 5 bases at V and 1 base at J, with 18 bases between the two ends. This CDR3 is 17 amino acids long. Germline CDR1 is SGHTA and CDR2 is FQGNSA. The CDR3: CASSEPYSPFSYNEQFF. The CDR3 nucleotides read TGTGCCAGCAGCGAACCCTACAGCCCCTTTTCCTACAATGAGCAGTTCTTC.

This clone was recorded a few times. The V call is TRBV9, the J call TRBJ2-1, with D possibly being TRBD2 (7 bases). This CDR3 region has 16 residues. V dropped 5 bases and J dropped 8 bases, with 23 bases sitting between them. Germline-derived CDR1 and CDR2 are SGDLS and YYNGEE. This CDR3 reads CASRPRGAGSLDEQFF. The CDR3 nucleotides are TGTGCCAGCAGACCTCGGGGGGCGGGAAGCCTTGATGAGCAGTTCTTC.

This rearrangement joins TRBV19 to TRBJ2-6, with D tentatively TRBD1 (5 bases). The CDR3 consists of 15 residues. The V gene lost 3 bases and the J gene lost 0 bases, with 6 bases spanning the gap. Germline lookup yields CDR1 LNHDA and CDR2 SQIVND (reference sequence). In DNA, the CDR3 is TGTGCCAGTAGTATGCAGGGCTCTGGGGCCAACGTCCTGACTTTC. Translated: CASSMQGSGANVLTF.

This clone was seen more than once but under ten times. The chain is built from TRBV11-2 and TRBJ1-1, with TRBD1 matching 8 bases. The V gene's germline CDR1 is SGHAT and CDR2 FQNNGV. V gave up 5 bases and J gave up 4 bases; unmatched junction bases: 9. The CDR3 covers 15 residues. The CDR3 DNA sequence: TGTGCCAGCAGCCGCCCCGCGACAGGGGCCACTGAAGCTTTCTTT. Its protein is CASSRPATGATEAFF. The variable domain in full, completed from reference TRBV11-2 and TRBJ1-1, reads EAGVAQSPRYKIIEKRQSVAFWCNPISGHATLYWYQQILGQGPKLLIQFQNNGVVDDSQLPKDRFSAERLKGVDSTLKIQPAKLEDSAVYLCASSRPATGATEAFFGQGTRLTVV.

Only a few counts were recorded for this clone. J is TRBJ2-6 and V is TRBV7-2; 8 positions agree with TRBD2. Germline V gene sequence: CDR1 SGHTA, CDR2 FQGNSA. Unmatched junction bases numbered 9, after V lost 5 bases and J lost 0 bases. The CDR3 consists of 18 residues. For the CDR3, the DNA is TGTGCCAGCAGCCTCCCGACGGGGGGGGACTCTGGGGCCAACGTCCTGACTTTC. It encodes CASSLPTGGDSGANVLTF.

The chain combines TRBV9 with TRBJ2-3; D is ambiguous. CDR1 and CDR2 from the germline V gene are SGDLS and YYNGEE. This CDR3 has 14 amino acids. The V end was cut by 0 bases, the J end by 1 base, with 6 bases between. The CDR3 DNA reads as TGTGCCAGCAGCGTAGGATCGGGCACAGATACGCAGTATTTT. Translating it yields CASSVGSGTDTQYF.

The sample holds a few counts of this clone. V is TRBV28 and J is TRBJ2-7; possibly TRBD1 for D (6 bases). Germline CDR1 and CDR2: MDHEN and SYDVKM. Trimming shortened V by 4 bases and J by 1 base, and 14 bases separated the two germline ends. There are 15 residues in the CDR3. This CDR3 reads CASSSDSERSYEQYF. The CDR3 DNA reads as TGTGCCAGCAGTTCGGACAGCGAACGATCCTACGAGCAGTACTTC. Variable domain in full (rest from reference TRBV28 and TRBJ2-7): DVKVTQSSRYLVKRTGEKVFLECVQDMDHENMFWYRQDPGLGLRLIYFSYDVKMKEKGDIPEGYSVSREKKERFSLILESASTNQTSMYLCASSSDSERSYEQYFGPGTRLTVT.

This clone was detected only a few times. The chain is built from TRBV14 and TRBJ1-2; D gene unclear. The CDR3 is 14 residues long. Trimming removed 3 bases at V and 6 bases at J, with 14 bases between. Germline V lookup: CDR1 SGHDN, CDR2 FVKESK. CDR3 sequence reads: CASSHIQQPHGYTF. The CDR3 DNA follows: TGTGCCAGCAGCCATATACAACAACCCCATGGCTACACCTTC.

V gene TRBV28 combines with J gene TRBJ1-4, with D perhaps TRBD1 (6 bases). CDR3 length: 15 residues. Germline V gene lookup returns CDR1 MDHEN and CDR2 SYDVKM. With 2 bases removed from V and 6 bases from J, the gap between germline ends came to 13 bases. CDR3 sequence reads: CASSLSQGTHEKLFF. The DNA for the CDR3 is TGTGCCAGCAGTTTAAGTCAGGGGACGCATGAAAAACTGTTTTTT.

This clone appeared a few times. V is TRBV7-8 and J is TRBJ2-7, with D maybe TRBD2 (6 bases). The germline V gene encodes CDR1 SGHVS and CDR2 FQNEAQ. With 4 bases removed from V and 0 bases from J, the gap between germline ends came to 19 bases. This CDR3 comprises 17 residues. In DNA, the CDR3 is TGTGCCAGCAGCTATATTAGAGGAGGGTTGGGCTCCTACGAGCAGTACTTC. This sequence encodes CASSYIRGGLGSYEQYF.

V usage is TRBV29-1 and J usage is TRBJ1-1, with 7 bases fitting TRBD1. V was clipped by 7 bases and J by 1 base; unmatched bases: 6. Germline values: CDR1 SQVTM, CDR2 ANQGSEA. The CDR3 consists of 13 residues. The CDR3 region has the DNA TGCAGCGCTGAGGGACAGCCGAACACTGAAGCTTTCTTT. Amino acid sequence: CSAEGQPNTEAFF.

The rearrangement links TRBV7-9 to TRBJ2-7, with TRBD2 identical over 10 bases. Trimming cost V 4 bases and J 5 bases; bases outside gene matches: 11. CDR1 is SEHNR and CDR2 is FQNEAQ in the germline V gene (reference sequence). This CDR3 is built from 16 residues. DNA of the CDR3: TGTGCCAGCAGCTCCGTACGCAGCGGGAGGGTCAACGAGCAGTACTTC. Translating it yields CASSSVRSGRVNEQYF.

The J gene is TRBJ2-1, the V gene TRBV18; no firm D call. Germline CDR1 KGHSH, CDR2 LQKENI. Deletions cut 1 base from V and 4 bases from J, with 11 bases between. The CDR3 contains 15 residues. The CDR3 DNA reads as TGTGCCAGCTCACCACTCGCCGCAGTTTACAATGAGCAGTTCTTC. It encodes CASSPLAAVYNEQFF.

This clone was counted a few times. The chain recombines TRBV28 with TRBJ1-2; no definite D call. The CDR3 sequence is 13 residues long. The V end was cut by 8 bases, the J end by 8 bases, with 18 bases between. In germline, CDR1 is MDHEN, CDR2 SYDVKM. This CDR3 is CASLVLSGGGYTF. The DNA for the CDR3 is TGTGCCAGCCTCGTGCTCTCGGGAGGAGGCTACACCTTC.